The 18 T cell receptor beta chains below come from one sample, sequenced in a study of Tregs in tolerant kidney transplant recipients (dated by TCRdb to the late 2010s). The library relied on the immunoSEQ multiplex PCR assay. The table was pulled from immuneACCESS by TCRdb, which kept in-frame rearrangements only. Such tables lose some clones; where checked, under half of the loss comes from unresolved V genes, and the rest has no known cause. The sample profile shows 20,000 to 25,000 clones; approximately 84% of them were found once. The biggest ten clones account for under 30% of the sample. Read against the paper, the sample's time point label means: 6 months after combined kidney and bone marrow transplant. Transplants used related donors with nonmyeloablative bone marrow transplantation; mixed chimerism was transient in the human trials. This material consisted of CD8+ T cells from blood (PBMCs), taken 6 months after the transplant. These receptors were collected from a human patient who received a combined kidney and bone marrow transplant. After a transplant, some T cells may be the graft donor's own cells.

The rearrangement links TRBV15 to TRBJ2-7, with 7 bases matching TRBD1. V gave up 1 base and J gave up 3 bases; unmatched junction bases: 6. The CDR3 length is 15 residues. Germline V gene data show CDR1 as LNHNV and CDR2 as YYDKDF (reference sequence). The CDR3 is CATSRAGTELYEQYF. CDR3 DNA sequence: TGTGCCACCAGCAGAGCCGGGACAGAACTCTACGAGCAGTACTTC.

The chain couples TRBV7-7 to TRBJ2-3, with TRBD2 matching 11 bases. The CDR3 covers 15 residues. The junction had 6 bases not matched to a gene; V was cut back by 5 bases and J by 5 bases. Germline CDR1 SSHAT, CDR2 FNYEAQ (reference sequence). CDR3 DNA sequence: TGTGCCAGCAGCGTATCCGGGACTAGCGGAGATACGCAGTATTTT. This encodes CASSVSGTSGDTQYF.

This chain links TRBV19 with TRBJ1-1; D call uncertain. Between the trimmed V and J ends, which lost 7 bases and 3 bases, there was a span of 12 bases. Germline CDR1 reads LNHDA; CDR2 reads SQIVND (reference sequence). CDR3 size: 13 residues. The CDR3 nucleotides read TGTGCCAGTACCTATTCAACGTACACTGAAGCTTTCTTT. It translates to CASTYSTYTEAFF.

This chain joins TRBV12-5 and TRBJ2-3, with a weak D call TRBD2 (5 bases). CDR3 length: 18 amino acids. The germline V and J ends were trimmed by 5 bases and 2 bases, with 23 bases remaining between them. Germline CDR1 is LGHNT and CDR2 is FRNRAP. CDR3 region: CASGLSQERDFPTDTQYF. DNA for the CDR3: TGTGCTAGTGGTCTAAGCCAAGAACGGGATTTCCCCACAGATACGCAGTATTTT.

This clone occurred a few times. The chain couples TRBV5-1 to TRBJ1-2; D might be TRBD1 (5 bases). Germline V CDR1 and CDR2: SGHRS, YFSETQ. Trimming cost V 0 bases and J 4 bases, with 16 bases left between them. The CDR3 is 16 amino acids. The CDR3 loop is CASSLVWLGRGYGYTF. The CDR3, as DNA: TGCGCCAGCAGCTTGGTCTGGCTGGGAAGGGGCTATGGCTACACCTTC.

This clone occurred once. The same CDR3 also results from other DNA sequences found in this sample. This chain joins TRBV9 and TRBJ2-3, with 12 positions matching TRBD2. The CDR3 extends over 16 amino acids. In germline, CDR1 is SGDLS, CDR2 YYNGEE. Unmatched junction bases numbered 6, after V lost 3 bases and J lost 4 bases. CDR3 nucleotides: TGTGCCAGCAGCGCCAGACTAGCGGGAGACCCAGATACGCAGTATTTT. Its translation is CASSARLAGDPDTQYF.

The gene calls are TRBV30 and TRBJ2-5; TRBD1 matches at 9 bases. With the DNA end fitting TRBJ2-7 better, the J assignment may be wrong. CDR3 length: 14 residues. Germline CDR1 is GTSNPN and CDR2 is SVGIG (reference sequence). CDR3: CAWSTGTGNYEQYF. CDR3 nucleotide sequence: TGTGCCTGGAGTACGGGGACAGGGAACTACGAGCAGTACTTC.

The chain carries TRBV5-1 and TRBJ2-5, with D unclear. V was cut by 0 bases and J by 2 bases, with 5 bases left in between. CDR1 and CDR2 (germline): SGHRS, YFSETQ. The CDR3 spans 13 residues. The CDR3 sequence is CASSLVLQETQYF. The DNA of the CDR3 is TGCGCCAGCAGCTTGGTCTTGCAAGAGACCCAGTACTTC.

This chain connects TRBV27 to TRBJ2-2; tentatively, D is TRBD2 (5 bases). Germline values: CDR1 MNHEY, CDR2 SMNVEV (reference sequence). Trimming left V 8 bases short and J 3 bases short, with 10 bases between. This CDR3 is 13 amino acids long. CDR3 coding DNA: TGTGCCAGCGCACTAGGTTACACCGGGGAGCTGTTTTTT. Residues: CASALGYTGELFF.

The chain is built from TRBV4-3 and TRBJ2-1, with TRBD2 identical over 11 bases. The CDR3 runs to 16 residues. V shed 4 bases, J shed 8 bases, and the junction held 10 bases outside the gene matches. Germline V gene sequence: CDR1 LGHNA, CDR2 YSLEER. CDR3 coding DNA: TGCGCCAGCAGCCGGACACTAGCGGGAGAGGGGGATGAGCAGTTCTTC. Its protein is CASSRTLAGEGDEQFF.

This chain links TRBV29-1 with TRBJ1-2; 8 nucleotides agree with TRBD1. Germline V lookup: CDR1 SQVTM, CDR2 ANQGSEA. This CDR3 has 12 amino acids. Germline trimming cut 8 bases from V and 3 bases from J; bases unmatched to any gene: 5. CDR3 DNA: TGCAGCACCAGGGGGCAGGACTATGGCTACACCTTC. Translating it yields CSTRGQDYGYTF.

This chain joins TRBV19 and TRBJ2-2; D not resolved. CDR3 length: 11 amino acids. Between the trimmed V and J ends, which lost 6 bases and 4 bases, there was a span of 3 bases. Germline assignment: CDR1 LNHDA and CDR2 SQIVND (reference sequence). The DNA for the CDR3 is TGTGCCAGTAGCAGCACCGGGGAGCTGTTTTTT. Its protein is CASSSTGELFF.

The rearrangement uses TRBV6-1 and TRBJ2-5, with D possibly TRBD2 on 5 matching bases. This CDR3 comprises 17 residues. Trimming cost V 4 bases and J 5 bases, with 23 bases left between them. CDR1 MNHNS and CDR2 SASEGT come from the germline V gene. The CDR3 DNA is TGTGCCAGCAGTGGCCCCCGAGGAGACCAACCGGGGGAGACCCAGTACTTC. Translation: CASSGPRGDQPGETQYF.

The V call is TRBV30, the J call TRBJ1-4, with unresolved D. The germline V gene has CDR1 GTSNPN and CDR2 SVGIG (reference sequence). V was trimmed by 4 bases and J by 5 bases, leaving 11 bases between them. This CDR3 region has 13 residues. The CDR3 loop is CAWMEGTNEKLFF. Written as DNA, the CDR3 is TGTGCCTGGATGGAGGGTACCAATGAAAAACTGTTTTTT.

DNA for the CDR3: TGTGCCAGCAGCCCCGACTACGGAGGCTACGAGCAGTACTTC. Amino acid sequence: CASSPDYGGYEQYF. The rearrangement joins TRBV9 to TRBJ2-7; a possible D gene is TRBD2 (5 bases). Trimming removed 4 bases at V and 3 bases at J, with 14 bases between. From germline, CDR1 is SGDLS and CDR2 YYNGEE. The CDR3 spans 14 residues. The entire variable domain, with the rest obtained from reference TRBV9 and TRBJ2-7, is as follows: DSGVTQTPKHLITATGQRVTLRCSPRSGDLSVYWYQQSLDQGLQFLIQYYNGEERAKGNILERFSAQQFPDLHSELNLSSLELGDSALYFCASSPDYGGYEQYFGPGTRLTVT.

This chain links TRBV9 with TRBJ2-1; 7 bases agree with TRBD2. Germline V gene lookup returns CDR1 SGDLS and CDR2 YYNGEE. The CDR3 loop spans 15 amino acids. With 4 bases clipped from V and 0 bases from J, the junction kept 4 bases outside the gene matches. The DNA for the CDR3 is TGTGCCAGCAGCCTGAGCGGGGTCTCCTACAATGAGCAGTTCTTC. It translates to CASSLSGVSYNEQFF.

The chain has TRBV6-1 and TRBJ1-2; TRBD1 matches at 8 bases. This CDR3 is built from 13 residues. CDR1 MNHNS and CDR2 SASEGT come from the germline V gene. With V trimmed by 11 bases and J by 5 bases, 10 bases remained unmatched. The CDR3 region is CARSTGVGYGYTF. The CDR3 region has the DNA TGTGCCCGATCGACAGGGGTCGGTTATGGCTACACCTTC.

The chain has TRBV14 and TRBJ2-5; 7 positions match TRBD2. Germline V gene sequence: CDR1 SGHDN, CDR2 FVKESK. The trim removed 4 bases at V and 4 bases at J, leaving 12 bases unmatched. This CDR3 contains 16 residues. CDR3 bases: TGTGCCAGCAGCCCCCGGGGGGACTACCGGATAGAGACCCAGTACTTC. Amino acids: CASSPRGDYRIETQYF.